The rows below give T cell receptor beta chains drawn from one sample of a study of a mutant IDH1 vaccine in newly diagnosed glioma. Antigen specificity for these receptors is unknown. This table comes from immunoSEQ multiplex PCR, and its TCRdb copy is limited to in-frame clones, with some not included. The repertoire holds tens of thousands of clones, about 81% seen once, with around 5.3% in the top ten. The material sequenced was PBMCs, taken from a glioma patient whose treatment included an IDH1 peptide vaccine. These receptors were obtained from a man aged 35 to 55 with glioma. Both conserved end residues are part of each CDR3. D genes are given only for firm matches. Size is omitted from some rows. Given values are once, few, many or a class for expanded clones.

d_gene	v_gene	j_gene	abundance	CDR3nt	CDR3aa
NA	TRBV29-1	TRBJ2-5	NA	TGCAGCACCACCGAAAACCCACCAGAGACCCAGTACTTC	CSTTENPPETQYF
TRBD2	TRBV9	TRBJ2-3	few	TGTGCCAGCAGCGTAGGCGCGGGGGGCTGGCAGGATACGCAGTATTTT	CASSVGAGGWQDTQYF
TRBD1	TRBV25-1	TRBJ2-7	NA	TGTGCCAGCATCTCGAGGTTCGCCGGGACAGGCGCCTACGAGCAGTACTTC	CASISRFAGTGAYEQYF
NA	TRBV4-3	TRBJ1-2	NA	TGCGCCAGCAGCCAAGAAGCAGGCGTTAACTATGGCTACACCTTC	CASSQEAGVNYGYTF
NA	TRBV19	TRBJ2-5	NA	TGTGCCAGTAGTATGATGCAGGGCCCACAAGAGACCCAGTACTTC	CASSMMQGPQETQYF
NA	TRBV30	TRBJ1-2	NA	TGTGCCTGGAGCAATCCGACCGAGCATGGCTACACCTTC	CAWSNPTEHGYTF
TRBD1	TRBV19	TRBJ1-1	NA	TGTGCCAGTAGACGGACAGGGGGTGCCACTGAAGCTTTCTTT	CASRRTGGATEAFF
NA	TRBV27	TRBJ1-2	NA	TGTGCCAGCAGTTCCGGCTATGGCTACACCTTC	CASSSGYGYTF
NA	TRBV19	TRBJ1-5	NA	TGTGCCAGTGCCGCTCTTAGCAATCAGCCCCAGCATTTT	CASAALSNQPQHF
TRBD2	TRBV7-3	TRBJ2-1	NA	TGTGCCAGCAGCTCGCGGGCGGGAGCTCGTGCTGAGCAGTTCTTC	CASSSRAGARAEQFF
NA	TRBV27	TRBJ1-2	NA	TGTGCCAGCAGTTTATCCCTAGGGACGTTTAACTATGGCTACACCTTC	CASSLSLGTFNYGYTF
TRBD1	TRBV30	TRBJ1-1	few	TGTGCCTGGAGTAGAATTCACAGGGGGTCGAACACTGAAGCTTTCTTT	CAWSRIHRGSNTEAFF
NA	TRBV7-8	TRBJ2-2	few	TGTGCCAGCAGCCCACCCATTAGATTCAGGACCGGGGAGCTGTTTTTT	CASSPPIRFRTGELFF
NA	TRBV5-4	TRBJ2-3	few	TGTGCCAGCAGCTTGAAGGGGGGGAGCACAGATACGCAGTATTTT	CASSLKGGSTDTQYF
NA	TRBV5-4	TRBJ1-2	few	TGTGCCAGCAGCTCCCAAACACAGGAACTCCTCTATGGCTACACCTTC	CASSSQTQELLYGYTF
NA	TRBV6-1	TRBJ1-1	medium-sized	TGTGCCAGCAGTACCCAGGAGGGGTACACTGAAGCTTTCTTT	CASSTQEGYTEAFF
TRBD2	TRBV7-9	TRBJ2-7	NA	TGTGCCAGCAGCTTAACTGGCGGGGGGCCCTACGAGCAGTACTTC	CASSLTGGGPYEQYF
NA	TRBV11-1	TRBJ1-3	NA	TGTGCCAGCAGCCAAGGGGCAGGGCAGAAAGGTGGAAACACCATATATTTT	CASSQGAGQKGGNTIYF
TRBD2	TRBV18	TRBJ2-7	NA	TGTGCCAGCTCACCACTTCAGGGCCTTAGCGGGAACCACGAGCAGTACTTC	CASSPLQGLSGNHEQYF
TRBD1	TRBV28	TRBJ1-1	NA	TGTGCCAGCAGATTTTTAGGACAGGGGTTCGACACTGAAGCTTTCTTT	CASRFLGQGFDTEAFF
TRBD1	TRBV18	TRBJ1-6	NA	TGTGCCAGCTCACGTGACAGGGGGGATTCACCCCTCCACTTT	CASSRDRGDSPLHF
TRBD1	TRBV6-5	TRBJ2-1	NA	TGTGCCAGCAGAAGACAGGGGGCCTACAATGAGCAGTTCTTC	CASRRQGAYNEQFF
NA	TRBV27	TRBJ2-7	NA	TGTGCCAGCAAATCACAGGTGAGCTCCTACGAGCAGTACTTC	CASKSQVSSYEQYF
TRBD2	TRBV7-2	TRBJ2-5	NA	TGTGCCAGCAGCTTAACAGCGGGGGAAGAGACCCAGTACTTC	CASSLTAGEETQYF
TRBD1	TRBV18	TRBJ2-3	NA	TGTGCCAGCTCACCACCAAGGGGGACAGGGGGCACAGATACGCAGTATTTT	CASSPPRGTGGTDTQYF
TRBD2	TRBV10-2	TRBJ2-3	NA	TGCGCCAGCAGCGGACTAGCGGGCACAGATACGCAGTATTTT	CASSGLAGTDTQYF
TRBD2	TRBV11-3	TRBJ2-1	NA	TGTGCCAGCAGCACCTCCGGGGGGATCTACAATGAGCAGTTCTTC	CASSTSGGIYNEQFF
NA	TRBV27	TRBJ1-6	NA	TGTGCCAGCAGTTCCCTGGGAGGGGCTCTCCACTTT	CASSSLGGALHF
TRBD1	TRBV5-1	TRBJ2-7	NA	TGCGCCAGTCAAACCATTATTCCGGGACAGTTTCACGAGCAGTACTTC	CASQTIIPGQFHEQYF
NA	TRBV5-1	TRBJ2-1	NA	TGCGCCAGCAGTCGGGGTGAGCAGTTCTTC	CASSRGEQFF
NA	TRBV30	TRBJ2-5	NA	TGTGCCTGGGACAGCAATGGGGAGACCCAGTACTTC	CAWDSNGETQYF
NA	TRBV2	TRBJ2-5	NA	TGTGCCAGCACCCAGCAAGAGACCCAGTACTTC	CASTQQETQYF
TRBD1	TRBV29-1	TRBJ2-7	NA	TGCAGCGTTGGACAGGGGGAGCTTTCCGAGCAGTACTTC	CSVGQGELSEQYF
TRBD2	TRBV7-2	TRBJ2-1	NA	TGTGCCAGCAGCAGGACTAGCGGGAACAGGGGGAGTGAGCAGTTCTTC	CASSRTSGNRGSEQFF
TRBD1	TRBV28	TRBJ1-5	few	TGTGCCAGCAGTTACAAGACCGGGACAGTTAGCAATCAGCCCCAGCATTTT	CASSYKTGTVSNQPQHF
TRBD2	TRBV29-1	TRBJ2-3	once	TGCAGCGTTGAACCCGCTGTGGCTAGCGGGGGAACAGATACGCAGTATTTT	CSVEPAVASGGTDTQYF
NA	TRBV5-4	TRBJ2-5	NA	TGTGCCAGCAGCTTGGATCCTAGACAGGAGACCCAGTACTTC	CASSLDPRQETQYF
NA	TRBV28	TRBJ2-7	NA	TGTGCCAGCAGTCAGGACCCGGAGCAGTACTTC	CASSQDPEQYF
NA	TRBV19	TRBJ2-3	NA	TGTGCCAGTAGTATAGGGACCAGCACAGATACGCAGTATTTT	CASSIGTSTDTQYF
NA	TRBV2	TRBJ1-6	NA	TGTGCCAGCAGTGAAGGGGCAGGGGCCAATTCACCCCTCCACTTT	CASSEGAGANSPLHF